The clone carrying this T cell receptor (beta chain) was detected only once. Its antigen is currently unknown. At one boundary the junction diverges from the germline segment, which might be a read error. Some clones are missing from TCRdb's copy, which holds only in-frame ones; the method was immunoSEQ multiplex PCR. The sample consists of roughly 90,000 clones, about 85% of them appearing once. This record comes from a study of OX40 agonist ivuxolimab in advanced cancers. Study observations and caveats: More expanded clones were seen, on average, in CD8+ T cells than in CD4+.

The germline gives CDR1 SGHTA, CDR2 FQGNSA. This CDR3 spans 13 amino acids. The TCR was taken from an adult with an advanced solid tumor such as melanoma, head and neck, liver or kidney cancer. This sequence joins TRBV7-2 and TRBJ1-2; TRBD1 might be the D (5 bases). Sequences were derived from CD4+ or CD8+ T cells sorted from blood, sampled in a trial of the OX40 agonist ivuxolimab. CDR3 coding DNA: TGTGCCAGCAGCCTAGCGGGGGGCTATGGCTACACCTTC. It translates to CASSLAGGYGYTF. The entire variable domain, with the rest obtained from reference TRBV7-2 and TRBJ1-2, is as follows: GAGVSQSPSNKVTEKGKDVELRCDPISGHTALYWYRQSLGQGLEFLIYFQGNSAPDKSGLPSDRFSAERTGGSVSTLTIQRTQQEDSAVYLCASSLAGGYGYTFGSGTRLTVV.